This TCR beta chain was retrieved from a study of T cell responses to AZD1222 COVID-19 vaccine. General study findings and limits: Reportedly, close to half of spike-specific TCRs are directed against unmutated variant regions. Increases in Spike-specific TCR breadth and depth were seen after two AZD1222 doses. Mostly white British, mostly female donors; authors suggested clonal diversity may be underestimated. Repertoires were obtained solely post-peak T cell response.

Clones were sequenced by immunoSEQ multiplex PCR, and TCRdb holds only the in-frame ones, with some missing. The sample records approximately 100,000 clones, just over 90% being singletons. This clone was observed a single time. Its specificity is not known. V dropped 3 bases and J dropped 4 bases, with 7 bases sitting between them. The CDR3 runs to 13 residues. The germline CDR1 and CDR2 sequences are MDHEN and SYDVKM. The source material was peripheral blood, sampled 28 days after the second AZD1222 dose. V gene TRBV28 combines with J gene TRBJ1-5; D is uncertain. The TCR sequence derives from an adult who received the AZD1222 COVID-19 vaccine. The CDR3 spells CASSLSFNQPQHF. CDR3 in DNA: TGTGCCAGCAGTTTGAGTTTTAATCAGCCCCAGCATTTT.